The clone carrying this T cell receptor (beta chain) showed up just a few times. Its specificity is not known. The second PCR ran roughly 7 to 12 cycles with a sample-barcoded 5' primer and J-beta primers. TCRdb analysed the 5' RACE reads with MiXCR anew, one entry per CDR3 protein. The sample contains roughly 680,000 distinct CDR3 sequences, roughly 21% of which appear only once. This entry comes from a study of blood T cells in healthy people across ages. This CDR3 spans 15 amino acids. Trimming cost V 5 bases and J 2 bases, with 13 bases left between them. Germline assignment: CDR1 DFQATT and CDR2 SNEGSKA (reference sequence). Findings and caveats of the study: It was the long-lived donors that had more naive CD4+ cells and higher diversity than aged donors. Diversity figures based on one million T cells were deemed too low.

The sample consisted of blood. This sequence originates from a man in his 70s in good health. The chain uses TRBV20-1 and TRBJ2-6, with D perhaps matching TRBD2 (5 bases). CDR3 in DNA: TGCAGTGCTCCTCTCCGGGGTACTGGGGCCAACGTCCTGACTTTC. It is translated as CSAPLRGTGANVLTF.